This TCR beta chain was sequenced in a study of blood T cell repertoires in COVID-19. Study details: Sites across the United States, Italy and Spain contributed samples from acute and convalescent COVID-19. PBMCs, B-cell-depleted T cells, or T cells were the source of the cDNA or gDNA that made up the material.

The CDR3 totals 13 residues. CDR1 MGHRA and CDR2 YSYEKL come from the germline V gene. The V end was cut by 8 bases, the J end by 5 bases, with 15 bases between. Libraries were prepared by immunoSEQ multiplex PCR; TCRdb keeps only in-frame clonotypes and omits some of them. This repertoire shows 65,000 or so clones, over 80% found once; its top ten account for 10%. Those enrolled in Seattle joined during active infection and were followed longitudinally afterward. Sequenced input: peripheral blood. V usage is TRBV4-1 and J usage is TRBJ2-5, with no clear D. This clonotype was obtained from a man aged 25-45 years with COVID-19, enrolled during active disease. This CDR3 reads CASSPRVGETQYF. As DNA, the CDR3 is TGCGCCAGCTCCCCCCGGGTCGGGGAGACCCAGTACTTC.